The 12 T cell receptor beta chains given below trace back to one sample, sequenced in a study of memory CD4+ T cells and cytomegalovirus serostatus. Repertoires were generated with immunoSEQ multiplex PCR, while TCRdb's copy carries only in-frame clones and drops some. The repertoire holds about 56,000 clones, with 82% as singletons. The sort gate was single viable CD3+CD4+CD8-CD45RO+ cells for memory CD4+ T cells. The specimen sequenced was memory CD4+ T cells from blood. Receptor source: an adult in good health and CMV-seronegative.

The genes are TRBV4-2 and TRBJ1-5; maybe TRBD1 (6 bases). Deletions cut 0 bases from V and 6 bases from J, with 9 bases between. Germline CDR1 LGHNA, CDR2 YNFKEQ. The CDR3 consists of 14 residues. Written as DNA, the CDR3 is TGTGCCAGCAGCCAAGATCAGGGGCGTCAGCCCCAGCATTTT. Amino acids: CASSQDQGRQPQHF.

The gene calls are TRBV10-3 and TRBJ2-5, with 9 nucleotides matching TRBD1. The CDR3 spans 15 residues. With 6 bases clipped from V and 10 bases from J, the junction kept 15 bases outside the gene matches. Germline V gene lookup returns CDR1 ENHRY and CDR2 SYGVKD. The CDR3 is CAISRETGGRSIQYF. In DNA, the CDR3 is TGTGCCATCAGCCGGGAAACAGGGGGCCGAAGCATCCAGTACTTC.

This sequence joins TRBV15 and TRBJ2-5; a possible D gene is TRBD1 (6 bases). The V end lost 0 bases, the J end lost 2 bases, and 13 bases lay between the germline ends. The CDR3 totals 16 residues. The germline CDR1 and CDR2 sequences are LNHNV and YYDKDF (reference sequence). The CDR3 protein is CATSRDQGRGQETQYF. CDR3 bases: TGTGCCACCAGCAGAGATCAGGGTAGGGGGCAAGAGACCCAGTACTTC.

Here the CDR3 reads CASSWDRVNTGELFF. In DNA form, the CDR3 reads TGTGCCAGCAGCTGGGACAGGGTGAACACCGGGGAGCTGTTTTTT. The chain joins TRBV7-8 to TRBJ2-2; 9 bases map to TRBD1. Per the germline V gene, CDR1 is SGHVS and CDR2 is FQNEAQ. This CDR3 is 15 amino acids long. J lost 1 base, V lost 4 bases, and 1 base had no gene match.

This chain connects TRBV7-3 to TRBJ2-6; no definite D call. The germline V gene encodes CDR1 SGHTA and CDR2 FQGTGA. The CDR3 has 13 amino acids. V lost 6 bases, J lost 1 base, and 4 bases lay in between. The CDR3 protein is CASRPSGANVLTF. The CDR3 coding sequence is TGTGCCAGCAGGCCTTCTGGGGCCAACGTCCTGACTTTC.

The chain has TRBV18 and TRBJ1-6; D remains ambiguous. The CDR3 totals 15 residues. Trimming pared 0 bases from V and 8 bases from J, leaving 11 bases between. CDR1 is KGHSH and CDR2 is LQKENI in the germline V gene. CDR3 in amino acids: CASSPPEGRDSPLHF. The CDR3 nucleotides read TGTGCCAGCTCACCACCGGAGGGTAGGGATTCACCCCTCCACTTT.

This clone was seen only a few times. The chain employs TRBV28 and TRBJ2-2, with D perhaps matching TRBD1 (6 bases). Trimming cost V 5 bases and J 4 bases, with 11 bases left between them. Germline CDR1 MDHEN, CDR2 SYDVKM. The CDR3 extends over 14 amino acids. CDR3 DNA: TGTGCCAGCAGTAGGACAGCAATCACCGGGGAGCTGTTTTTT. This codes for CASSRTAITGELFF.

This chain connects TRBV4-2 to TRBJ1-2, with 7 bases identical to TRBD1. Looked up from germline, CDR1 is LGHNA and CDR2 is YNFKEQ. Germline trimming cut 4 bases from V and 3 bases from J; bases unmatched to any gene: 11. CDR3 length: 16 amino acids. The CDR3 protein is CASSRYPTGTDYGYTF. The CDR3 DNA reads as TGTGCCAGCAGCCGTTATCCGACCGGGACAGACTATGGCTACACCTTC.

CDR3 region: CASSQEQGAGNTIYF. Written as DNA, the CDR3 is TGTGCCAGCAGCCAAGAACAGGGGGCTGGAAACACCATATATTTT. The rearrangement joins TRBV4-2 to TRBJ1-3, with TRBD1 identical over 8 bases. V lost 0 bases to trimming and J lost 2 bases; unmatched junction nucleotides: 0. CDR1 is LGHNA and CDR2 is YNFKEQ in the germline V gene. The CDR3 has 15 residues.

The J gene is TRBJ2-1, the V gene TRBV2, with 10 bases lining up with TRBD1. Germline CDR1 reads SNHLY; CDR2 reads FYNNEI. The V gene end was trimmed by 7 bases and the J gene end by 5 bases; junction bases not matched to a gene: 8. The CDR3 length is 15 residues. The CDR3 loop is CASIIRTGGDNEQFF. For the CDR3, the DNA is TGTGCCAGCATAATCCGGACAGGGGGTGACAATGAGCAGTTCTTC.

V and J are TRBV7-9 and TRBJ2-3; D may match TRBD1 or TRBD2 (6 bases each). The CDR3 has 18 amino acids. From germline, CDR1 is SEHNR and CDR2 FQNEAQ (reference sequence). Trimming stripped 4 bases from V and 2 bases from J, with 22 bases between. CDR3 sequence reads: CASSSPPSGADFTDTQYF. The CDR3 DNA sequence: TGTGCCAGCAGCTCCCCCCCATCGGGGGCGGACTTCACAGATACGCAGTATTTT.

About this clone: An end of the junction does not agree with germline; a read error may underlie this. This CDR3 is also generated by other DNA sequences in the sample. The chain couples TRBV30 to TRBJ1-1; D perhaps matches TRBD1 (5 bases). This CDR3 has 14 residues. Germline V gene data show CDR1 as GTSNPN and CDR2 as SVGIG (reference sequence). The CDR3 reads CAWTGGVRGAEAFF. As DNA, the CDR3 is TGTGCCTGGACTGGGGGGGTTCGGGGCGCTGAGGCTTTCTTT.